This T cell receptor (beta chain) was found in a study of shared clonotypes between healthy human individuals. With regard to this clone: The antigen remains undetermined.

None of the donors, who were healthy HIV-negative adults, had recently had acute infections or vaccinations. In the CD4+ fraction, cells were divided into CD45RA+ naive and CD45RA-negative memory subsets. Findings and limits, study-wide: Non-shared clonotypes displayed generation probabilities falling below those of clonotypes present in all four donors.

The method was immunoSEQ multiplex PCR; TCRdb's version includes in-frame clones alone and lacks a portion of them. Among fewer than 3 million clones listed, 85% to 95% were seen once. This CDR3 has 16 residues. The J segment lost 3 bases and the V segment lost 5 bases, leaving 13 bases of the junction unmatched. CDR1 is SGHRS, CDR2 YFSETQ, per germline. V gene TRBV5-1 combines with J gene TRBJ2-7; the match to TRBD2 covers 8 bases. The sequencing input was naive CD4+ T cells from PBMCs. As for subset: CD45RA+ positively selected. This sequence originates from a man aged 18-30 years in good health. Some clones in this sample may be carry-over from other donors' samples. The CDR3 protein is CASRAPRGAGGYEQYF. CDR3 coding DNA: TGCGCCAGCAGGGCCCCCCGAGGGGCGGGAGGCTACGAGCAGTACTTC.